The clone carrying this T cell receptor (beta chain) occurred a few times. What it binds is not known. The second PCR ran about 6 to 12 cycles with a sample-barcoded 5' primer and J-beta primers. A single record per CDR3 protein comes from TCRdb applying MiXCR to the 5' RACE reads. The sample has 850,000 to 1,300,000 distinct CDR3 sequences; 40% to 55% are singletons. The sample belongs to a study of blood T cells in healthy people across ages. Study results and limitations: Fewer expanded clones and more diversity marked long-lived versus aged donors.

Germline V CDR1 and CDR2: MNHEY, SMNVEV (reference sequence). CDR3 size: 15 residues. V was pared by 8 bases and J by 1 base, with 18 bases between. The V and J genes are TRBV27 and TRBJ2-7; possible D gene TRBD2, 5 bases. Sequencing input: blood. The TCR comes from a woman aged 55 to 70 in good health. The CDR3 protein is CASGLRLGGSYEQYF. The CDR3 DNA reads TGTGCCAGCGGACTGCGCCTAGGCGGATCCTACGAGCAGTACTTC.